In its sample, the clone carrying this TCR beta chain was seen a few times. Its antigen is undetermined. V was trimmed by 4 bases and J by 0 bases, leaving 9 bases between them. In germline, CDR1 is GTSNPN, CDR2 SVGIG (reference sequence). The length of the CDR3 is 13 residues. The source of the sample is a study of naive and memory T cell subsets. Both TRBC1 and TRBC2 were covered by a beta constant-region primer of two equimolar oligonucleotides. Nested alpha and beta constant-region primers with the SP2 primer drove four PCR rounds on ligated cDNA. Using its own MiXCR run on the UMI-ligation and nested PCR reads, TCRdb lists one record per CDR3 protein. The sample consists of about 90,000 distinct CDR3 sequences, about 11% of them appearing once. CD4+ T cell IFNgamma after overnight CMV lysate exposure gave donor CMV status. Whole-study results and caveats: Over 95% of naive TCR sequences appeared only once after error correction, unlike memory subsets. Possibly reflecting memory cells re-expressing CD45RA, a few larger clonotypes occurred in naive repertoires, especially CD8. Each distinct alpha or beta sequence counts as one clonotype.

What was sequenced was naive CD4+ T cells from blood. The rearrangement joins TRBV30 to TRBJ1-2, with D possibly being TRBD1 (5 bases). The TCR sequence derives from a human donor in good health. The CDR3 loop reads CAWKVRANYGYTF. In DNA, the CDR3 is TGTGCCTGGAAGGTCAGGGCTAACTATGGCTACACCTTC.